The 5 T cell receptor beta chains reported below all come from one sample, sequenced in a study of T cell changes during pregnancy in multiple sclerosis. Using immunoSEQ multiplex PCR, the repertoire was profiled, and TCRdb retains in-frame clones only, with some absent. The table includes about 68,000 clones, about 89% detected once. The sequenced sample was peripheral blood, obtained in the second trimester of pregnancy. The receptors stem from a female donor with multiple sclerosis, enrolled in a pregnancy study.

This clone was picked up one time. V usage is TRBV6-4 and J usage is TRBJ2-1; TRBD2 matches at 7 bases. The germline V gene has CDR1 MRHNA and CDR2 SNTAGT. Germline trimming cut 3 bases from V and 8 bases from J; bases unmatched to any gene: 4. The CDR3 loop spans 13 amino acids. CDR3 residues: CASSEGGQDEQFF. CDR3 coding DNA: TGTGCCAGCAGTGAGGGAGGGCAGGATGAGCAGTTCTTC.

The V gene is TRBV4-2, the J gene TRBJ1-6; 9 bases align to TRBD1. CDR1 LGHNA and CDR2 YNFKEQ come from the germline V gene. V dropped 4 bases and J dropped 6; count of bases not matched to a gene: 4. CDR3 length: 15 residues. CDR3 region: CASSRTGGSNSPLHF. Written as DNA, the CDR3 is TGTGCCAGCAGCCGAACAGGGGGCTCTAATTCACCCCTCCACTTT.

This clone has a single count. This chain joins TRBV4-2 and TRBJ2-1, with TRBD2 identical over 9 bases. Germline-derived CDR1 and CDR2 are LGHNA and YNFKEQ. Trimming removed 1 base from V and 10 bases from J; junction bases left unmatched: 14. This CDR3 is built from 17 residues. The CDR3 spells CASSQAGGGGGALEQFF. In nucleotides, the CDR3 is TGTGCCAGCAGCCAAGCCGGAGGCGGCGGGGGGGCATTGGAGCAGTTCTTC.

The table lists this clone with a count of one. The CDR3 spells CASSLRQINEKLFF. CDR3 sequence (DNA): TGTGCCAGCAGCCTGCGGCAGATTAATGAAAAACTGTTTTTT. The V gene is TRBV7-9, the J gene TRBJ1-4, with unresolved D. Trimming shortened V by 5 bases and J by 4 bases, and 11 bases separated the two germline ends. There are 14 residues in the CDR3. Germline CDR1 is SEHNR and CDR2 is FQNEAQ (reference sequence). Together with reference TRBV7-9 and TRBJ1-4, the CDR3 gives the full variable domain: DTGVSQNPRHKITKRGQNVTFRCDPISEHNRLYWYRQTLGQGPEFLTYFQNEAQLEKSRLLSDRFSAERPKGSFSTLEIQRTEQGDSAMYLCASSLRQINEKLFFGSGTQLSVL.

V and J are TRBV5-1 and TRBJ2-3; 11 bases match TRBD2. The CDR3 is 14 amino acids. With 6 bases clipped from V and 4 bases from J, the junction kept 4 bases outside the gene matches. In germline, CDR1 is SGHRS, CDR2 YFSETQ. The CDR3 nucleotides read TGCGCCAGCACCGGGACTAGCGGATCAGATACGCAGTATTTT. It translates to CASTGTSGSDTQYF.